This TCR beta chain was captured in a study of blood T cell repertoires in COVID-19. Study as a whole: The United States, Italy and Spain provided the acute and convalescent COVID-19 samples. PBMCs, B-cell-depleted T cells, or T cells were the source of the cDNA or gDNA that made up the material.

Data came from immunoSEQ multiplex PCR; TCRdb stores just in-frame clones and leaves some out. This table holds about 130,000 clones, approximately 84% found once. Looked up from germline, CDR1 is LGHNA and CDR2 is YNFKEQ. V lost 2 bases, J lost 6 bases, and 3 bases stayed unmatched. The CDR3 extends over 15 amino acids. The J gene is TRBJ2-3, the V gene TRBV4-2; TRBD2 agrees at 12 bases. Material for sequencing was peripheral blood. This receptor was obtained from a woman aged 45-60 years who had recovered from COVID-19. The CDR3 loop reads CASSQRLAGADTQYF. Written as DNA, the CDR3 is TGTGCCAGCAGCCAAAGACTAGCGGGAGCGGATACGCAGTATTTT.